This is a list of T cell receptor beta chains from one sample in a study of cytomegalovirus exposure and HLA in healthy donors. Generated by immunoSEQ multiplex PCR, the TCRdb table keeps only in-frame clones and is missing some. This table holds over 70,000 clones, over 75% found once. The sequenced material came from PBMCs. All receptors derive from a man aged 18 to 29 in good health and CMV-seronegative. The CDR3 runs from the conserved cysteine through the conserved F or W. The order of the fields is CDR3 DNA, CDR3 protein, V gene, D gene, J gene, clone size. A D gene is named only where the DNA matches it firmly. Only some rows state a clone size, as once, few, many or a class for expanded clones.

TGTGCCAGCAGCCAGACATCAGAATATGGCTACACCTTC CASSQTSEYGYTF TRBV4-2 . TRBJ1-2 few
TGCGCCAGCAGTGAGTCGCGGTCGAGGGACACTGAAGCTTTCTTT CASSESRSRDTEAFF TRBV10-1 . TRBJ1-1 .
TGTGCCAGCTCACGGGGACAGGACGGGAACGAGCAGTACTTC CASSRGQDGNEQYF TRBV18 TRBD1 TRBJ2-7 .
TGTGCCAGCTCACCAATACTAGCGGGGGTTACTAGCACAGATACGCAGTATTTT CASSPILAGVTSTDTQYF TRBV18 TRBD2 TRBJ2-3 .
TGTGCCAGCACTCTTGACAGGATGAACACTGAAGCTTTCTTT CASTLDRMNTEAFF TRBV6-5 . TRBJ1-1 .
TGTGCCACCAGCAGAGATCCTAGCTCCTACGAGCAGTACTTC CATSRDPSSYEQYF TRBV15 . TRBJ2-7 .
TGTGCCAGCAGCCCGGGAGGTAGCGGGGCCACGTACGAGCAGTACTTC CASSPGGSGATYEQYF TRBV5-4 TRBD2 TRBJ2-7 .
TGTGCCAGCAGTTACTCTAGCGGGGCCGCAGATACGCAGTATTTT CASSYSSGAADTQYF TRBV6-5 TRBD2 TRBJ2-3 once
TGTGCCAGCGGACCCGGGACAGGGAACACAGATACGCAGTATTTT CASGPGTGNTDTQYF TRBV11-3 TRBD1 TRBJ2-3 .
TGCAGCGTTGGCGAGCGGACGGTCTTGGAGACCCAGTACTTC CSVGERTVLETQYF TRBV29-1 . TRBJ2-5 .
TGTGCCAGCAGTCCCCAGGGAAGGTTAAACAATGAGCAGTTCTTC CASSPQGRLNNEQFF TRBV27 . TRBJ2-1 .
TGTGCCAGTAGTTCACCACAGGGTTACGAGCAGTACTTC CASSSPQGYEQYF TRBV19 . TRBJ2-7 .
TGCGCCAGCAGCTTTGTCCAGGGGAACACTGAAGCTTTCTTT CASSFVQGNTEAFF TRBV5-1 . TRBJ1-1 .
TGTGCCAGCAGCTTGTTTGAGGGATGGGCTTTCTTT CASSLFEGWAFF TRBV5-6 . TRBJ1-1 few
TGTGCCAGCAGTTTACTCGGCGGGAATTCACCCCTCCACTTT CASSLLGGNSPLHF TRBV27 . TRBJ1-6 few
TGTGCCAGCAGCGTAGGGACAGGGAACACTGAAGCTTTCTTT CASSVGTGNTEAFF TRBV9 TRBD1 TRBJ1-1 .